This is a list of T cell receptor beta chains from one sample in a study of blood T cell repertoires in COVID-19. TCRdb's copy holds only in-frame clones and misses some; the assay was immunoSEQ multiplex PCR. The sample has 150,000 to 200,000 clones; 87% are singletons. Sequences were obtained from peripheral blood. These receptors were taken from a man younger than 35 with active or convalescent COVID-19. Each CDR3 is given with its conserved first and last residue. Each record gives: J gene, V gene, clone size, D gene, CDR3 DNA, CDR3 protein. D genes are given only for firm matches. A clone size is listed for some rows: how often the clone was seen (once, few, many), or a class if it is expanded.

>TRBJ1-5|TRBV27|-|-
TGTGCCAGCAGTTCCAGACAGTCCAGCAATCAGCCCCAGCATTTT
CASSSRQSSNQPQHF
>TRBJ1-5|TRBV11-1|once|-
TGTGCCAGCAGTTCCCAGGGAACCAATCAGCCCCAGCATTTT
CASSSQGTNQPQHF
>TRBJ2-1|TRBV27|-|-
TGTGCCAGCAGAAGCTATTTCAATGAGCAGTTCTTC
CASRSYFNEQFF
>TRBJ2-4|TRBV5-1|-|TRBD2
TGCGCCAGCAGCTCCGGGACTAGCAGGGACATTCAGTACTTC
CASSSGTSRDIQYF
>TRBJ2-1|TRBV6-5|-|-
TGTGCCAGCCCTCGGGGCCAGGGGACCTACAATGAGCAGTTCTTC
CASPRGQGTYNEQFF
>TRBJ2-1|TRBV18|once|-
TGTGCCAGCTCCCGGACACACCAGGGCGAGGAGTTCTTC
CASSRTHQGEEFF
>TRBJ2-5|TRBV18|-|TRBD2
TGTGCCAGCTCTCCGGGGGGGGCGGAGACCCAGTACTTC
CASSPGGAETQYF
>TRBJ2-7|TRBV6-5|-|TRBD1
TGTGCCAGCCGGACAGGGACCTACGAGCAGTACTTC
CASRTGTYEQYF
>TRBJ1-1|TRBV3-1/TRBV3-2|few|-
TGTGCCAGCAGCCAGTTACAGGTAAACATGAACACTGAAGCTTTCTTT
CASSQLQVNMNTEAFF
>TRBJ1-5|TRBV2|-|-
TGTGCCAGCAGTGGGGACATGGGCAATCAGCCCCAGCATTTT
CASSGDMGNQPQHF
>TRBJ1-6|TRBV27|-|-
TGTGCCAGCAGTTTCCTCCGAACAGACAATTCACCCCTCCACTTT
CASSFLRTDNSPLHF
>TRBJ2-3|TRBV9|-|TRBD2
TGTGCCAGCAGCGGGCGGGAGGGCCCAGATACGCAGTATTTT
CASSGREGPDTQYF
>TRBJ2-1|TRBV5-1|-|TRBD1
TGCGCCAGCAGCTTAACAGGGGGTTACAATGAGCAGTTCTTC
CASSLTGGYNEQFF
>TRBJ2-3|TRBV5-1|-|-
TGCGCCAGCAGCTTGGTTCACAGCCTCACAGATACGCAGTATTTT
CASSLVHSLTDTQYF
>TRBJ2-1|TRBV28|-|-
TGTGCCAGCAGTCCAGGGGGAGGTTACAATGAGCAGTTCTTC
CASSPGGGYNEQFF
>TRBJ1-2|TRBV7-2|-|-
TGTGCCAGCAGCTTAGCCGATGGCTACACCTTC
CASSLADGYTF
>TRBJ1-3|TRBV5-8|-|-
TGTGCCAGCAGCTCGGCTCCTATGTGGGACACCTCTGGAAACACCATATATTTT
CASSSAPMWDTSGNTIYF
>TRBJ2-1|TRBV5-1|-|TRBD2
TGCGCCAGCAGCGTTGGACGGACTAGCGGGGCCTGGGAGCAGTTCTTC
CASSVGRTSGAWEQFF
>TRBJ2-7|TRBV19|-|-
TGTGCCAGTAGTATAGGGCAGGGTAGGTCCTACGAGCAGTACTTC
CASSIGQGRSYEQYF
>TRBJ2-2|TRBV2|-|-
TGTGCCAGCAGTGAATGGGGGGTCTCGAACACCGGGGAGCTGTTTTTT
CASSEWGVSNTGELFF
>TRBJ2-1|TRBV13|-|-
TGTGCCAGCAGCCCCAGGACTGAAAATGAGCAGTTCTTC
CASSPRTENEQFF
>TRBJ1-2|TRBV6-5|-|-
TGTGCCAGCACCGATCTTAGCCAGTCTCCCTATGGCTACACCTTC
CASTDLSQSPYGYTF
>TRBJ1-4|TRBV5-1|-|TRBD1
TGCGCCAGCAGCATCTCCCTCGCAGGGGGTGAAAAACTGTTTTTT
CASSISLAGGEKLFF
>TRBJ2-7|TRBV24-1|-|-
TGTGCCACCAGTGACATGAGCTCCTACGAGCAGTACTTC
CATSDMSSYEQYF
>TRBJ2-5|TRBV2|-|-
TGTGCCAGCAACCTACAGGAAGAAGAGACCCAGTACTTC
CASNLQEEETQYF
>TRBJ1-5|TRBV24-1|once|TRBD1
TGTGCCACCAGTGCGGGACAGGGGATAAATCAGCCCCAGCATTTT
CATSAGQGINQPQHF
>TRBJ1-1|TRBV12-3/TRBV12-4|-|-
TGTGCCAGCAGTTTATTCCCCGGGATTGAAGCTTTCTTT
CASSLFPGIEAFF
>TRBJ2-1|TRBV24-1|-|TRBD2
TGTGCCACCAGTGATAGAGCGGGAGGGTCCTACAATGAGCAGTTCTTC
CATSDRAGGSYNEQFF
>TRBJ1-5|TRBV18|-|-
TGTGCCAGCTCACCGGTTTCCGGGAATCAGCCCCAGCATTTT
CASSPVSGNQPQHF
>TRBJ2-5|TRBV19|-|-
TGTGCCAGTAGTATTTGGGGCTGGGAGACCCAGTACTTC
CASSIWGWETQYF
>TRBJ1-3|TRBV28|-|-
TGTGCCAGCAGCTGGCAGGGAACTGGAAACACCATATATTTT
CASSWQGTGNTIYF
>TRBJ1-1|TRBV6-1|-|-
TGTGCCAGCAGTGAAAAAGTCTGGCAGAACACTGAAGCTTTCTTT
CASSEKVWQNTEAFF
>TRBJ1-1|TRBV7-9|-|TRBD1
TGTGCCAGCAGCTTAGGGACAGGGAACACTGAAGCTTTCTTT
CASSLGTGNTEAFF
>TRBJ2-3|TRBV18|few|TRBD1
TGTGCCAGCACCCTGACAGGGTACACAGATACGCAGTATTTT
CASTLTGYTDTQYF
>TRBJ1-6|TRBV6-5|few|TRBD1
TGTGCCAGCAGTTACTCACAGGGGGACTCACCCCTCCACTTT
CASSYSQGDSPLHF
>TRBJ1-2|TRBV27|-|TRBD1
TGTGCCAGCACTGCCACGGCAGGGGGTGTATATGGCTACACCTTC
CASTATAGGVYGYTF
>TRBJ1-2|TRBV6-5|-|-
TGTGCCAGCAGTTACAGGGGATATGGCTACACCTTC
CASSYRGYGYTF
>TRBJ1-5|TRBV2|once|-
TGTGCCAGCAGTGCAGGACTCATAAATCAGCCCCAGCATTTT
CASSAGLINQPQHF
>TRBJ1-5|TRBV12-3/TRBV12-4|-|-
TGTGCCAGCCGTCGTACAGCTAATCAGCCCCAGCATTTT
CASRRTANQPQHF
>TRBJ2-2|TRBV27|-|TRBD1
TGTGCCAGCAGCCGAACCCGGGACAGGGTTAGCGGGGAGCTGTTTTTT
CASSRTRDRVSGELFF
>TRBJ1-2|TRBV5-6|-|TRBD1
TGTGCCAGCAGTATTTCGACAGGGCAAGGCTACACCTTC
CASSISTGQGYTF
>TRBJ1-2|TRBV18|-|-
TGTGCCAGCTCACCAACAAACTATGGCTACACCTTC
CASSPTNYGYTF
>TRBJ1-2|TRBV5-4|-|-
TGTGCCAGCAGCTTGGTGTCAGACTACTATGGCTACACCTTC
CASSLVSDYYGYTF
>TRBJ1-2|TRBV20-1|-|-
TGCAGTGCTAGTGACCCGGGAGGGAGAGGCTACACCTTC
CSASDPGGRGYTF
>TRBJ1-1|TRBV15|-|-
TGTGCCACCAGCAGAGAACATAACACTGAAGCTTTCTTT
CATSREHNTEAFF
>TRBJ2-7|TRBV19|once|-
TGTGCCAGTAGCCTTGGCTACAGGGTCGACGTCTACGAGCAGTACTTC
CASSLGYRVDVYEQYF
>TRBJ1-2|TRBV30|-|TRBD1
TGTGCTGAGACCGGGACAGGGGGTTATGGCTACACCTTC
CAETGTGGYGYTF
>TRBJ2-1|TRBV5-8|-|-
TGTGCCAGCAGCTTAGCATTCAGGGGCTCCTACAATGAGCAGTTCTTC
CASSLAFRGSYNEQFF